One and the same sample provided the 5 T cell receptor beta chains below, sequenced in a study of blood T cells in healthy people across ages (dated by TCRdb to about 2015). Libraries were prepared through 5' RACE. TCRdb names Illumina HiSeq 2500 as the instrument used. A second about 6 to 11 cycle PCR used a sample-barcoded 5' primer and a J-beta primer mix. The public sequencing data were trimmed at Q25 with fastp and processed into clonotypes with MiXCR by TCRdb, which kept only in-frame beta chains. Records with the same CDR3 protein are collapsed into one entry carrying the most frequent genes and DNA. The sample table lists 1.2 million to 1.5 million distinct CDR3 sequences, around 39% of them with a count of one. Jointly, the top ten make up roughly 8.2% of the sample. Sequenced sample: blood. The origin of the receptors is a woman under 30 in good health.

This clonotype occurred many times. The chain joins TRBV29-1 to TRBJ2-3, with 7 bases lining up with TRBD1. The junction had 5 bases not matched to a gene; V was cut back by 7 bases and J by 1 base. The germline CDR1 and CDR2 sequences are SQVTM and ANQGSEA. CDR3 size: 13 residues. DNA of the CDR3: TGCAGCGACCGGGACAGAGGCACAGATACGCAGTATTTT. Translated: CSDRDRGTDTQYF.

This clonotype turned up a few times. The chain uses TRBV10-3 and TRBJ2-3; TRBD2 aligns across 8 bases. The CDR3 length is 15 residues. From germline, CDR1 is ENHRY and CDR2 SYGVKD. Unmatched junction bases numbered 5, after V lost 6 bases and J lost 0 bases. In DNA, the CDR3 is TGTGCCATCAGCAACGGACTAGCCAGCACAGATACGCAGTATTTT. Protein product: CAISNGLASTDTQYF.

The genes are TRBV28 and TRBJ1-5; D gene uncertain. The CDR3 covers 16 residues. CDR1 and CDR2 from the germline V gene are MDHEN and SYDVKM. V lost 6 bases to trimming and J lost 3 bases, with 18 bases between them. CDR3 in amino acids: CASSIGPAVVNQPQHF. The CDR3 DNA reads as TGTGCCAGCAGCATTGGGCCGGCGGTCGTCAATCAGCCCCAGCATTTT.

The chain joins TRBV11-2 to TRBJ2-5; 10 bases are a match to TRBD2. CDR3 length: 15 amino acids. Germline trimming cut 5 bases from V and 7 bases from J; bases unmatched to any gene: 10. CDR1 and CDR2 from the germline V gene are SGHAT and FQNNGV. CDR3 nucleotide sequence: TGTGCCAGCAGCCCGGGGACTAGCGTCTGGGTGACCCAGTACTTC. The encoded protein is CASSPGTSVWVTQYF.

The table lists this clonotype with a few counts. This chain connects TRBV27 to TRBJ2-7; D possibly uses TRBD1 or TRBD2 (7 bases each). The CDR3 contains 16 residues. V was clipped by 7 bases and J by 7 bases, with 26 bases between them. Germline V CDR1 and CDR2: MNHEY, SMNVEV (reference sequence). The CDR3 here is CASTPGGAALNQEQYF. In DNA, the CDR3 is TGTGCCAGCACTCCAGGGGGGGCCGCTCTCAACCAGGAGCAGTACTTC.